This TCR beta chain was identified during a study of blood T cell repertoires in COVID-19. This clone was observed a few times. Original methodology: Estimated nucleated cell counts came from reference gene primer amplification. This table comes from immunoSEQ multiplex PCR, and its TCRdb copy is limited to in-frame clones, with some not included. V, J and clone size were drawn from that table, and D and trimming were deduced from the DNA. Among about 48,000 clones listed, 85% to 90% were seen once. Germline-derived CDR1 and CDR2 are LNHDA and SQIVND (reference sequence). The CDR3 length is 12 residues. The V gene lost 5 bases and the J gene lost 7 bases, with 6 bases spanning the gap.

The V gene is TRBV19, the J gene TRBJ1-6; D call uncertain. The TCR was taken from a woman of 80 years or more with COVID-19, enrolled during active disease. Sequenced input: peripheral blood. In nucleotides, the CDR3 is TGTGCCAGTAGTTGGCCGAATTCACCCCTCCACTTT. Translation gives CASSWPNSPLHF.